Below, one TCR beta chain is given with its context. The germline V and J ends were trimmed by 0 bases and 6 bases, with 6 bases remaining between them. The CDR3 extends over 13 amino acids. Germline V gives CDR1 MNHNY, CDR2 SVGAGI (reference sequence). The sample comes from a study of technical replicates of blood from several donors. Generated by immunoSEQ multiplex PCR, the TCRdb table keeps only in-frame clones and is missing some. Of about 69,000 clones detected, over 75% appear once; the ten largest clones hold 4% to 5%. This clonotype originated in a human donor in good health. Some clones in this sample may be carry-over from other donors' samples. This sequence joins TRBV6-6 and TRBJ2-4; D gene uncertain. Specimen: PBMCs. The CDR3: CASSYSAGNIQYF. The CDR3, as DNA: TGTGCCAGCAGTTACTCAGCCGGAAACATTCAGTACTTC.